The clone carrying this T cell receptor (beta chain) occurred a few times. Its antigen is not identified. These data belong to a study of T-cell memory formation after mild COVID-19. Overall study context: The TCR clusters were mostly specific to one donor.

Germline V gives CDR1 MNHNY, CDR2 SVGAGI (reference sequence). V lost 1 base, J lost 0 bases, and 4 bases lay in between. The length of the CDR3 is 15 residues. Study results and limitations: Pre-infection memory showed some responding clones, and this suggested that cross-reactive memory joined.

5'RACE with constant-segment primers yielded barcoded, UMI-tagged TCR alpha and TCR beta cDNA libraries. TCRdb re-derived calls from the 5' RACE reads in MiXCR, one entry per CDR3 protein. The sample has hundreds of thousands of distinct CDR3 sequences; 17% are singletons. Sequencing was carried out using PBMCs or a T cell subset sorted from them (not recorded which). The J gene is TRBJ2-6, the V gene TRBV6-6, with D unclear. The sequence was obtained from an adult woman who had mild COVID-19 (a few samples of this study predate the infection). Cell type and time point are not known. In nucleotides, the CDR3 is TGTGCCAGCAGTTACTATCGCTCTGGGGCCAACGTCCTGACTTTC. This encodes CASSYYRSGANVLTF.